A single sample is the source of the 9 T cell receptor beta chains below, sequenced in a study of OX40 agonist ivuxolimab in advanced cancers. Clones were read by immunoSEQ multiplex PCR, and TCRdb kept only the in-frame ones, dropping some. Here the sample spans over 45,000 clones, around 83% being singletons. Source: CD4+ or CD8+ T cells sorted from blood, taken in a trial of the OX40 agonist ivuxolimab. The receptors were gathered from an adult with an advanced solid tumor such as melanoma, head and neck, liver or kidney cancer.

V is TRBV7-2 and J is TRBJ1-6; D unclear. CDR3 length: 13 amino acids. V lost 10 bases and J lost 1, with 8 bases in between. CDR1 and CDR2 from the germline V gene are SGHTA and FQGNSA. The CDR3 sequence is CATGSSYNSPLHF. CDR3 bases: TGTGCCACCGGGAGTTCCTATAATTCACCCCTCCACTTT.

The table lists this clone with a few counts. The CDR3 DNA reads TGTGCCAGCAGTGACTCGTTTGGGACTACGCAGTTCTTC. Its protein is CASSDSFGTTQFF. This chain connects TRBV6-4 to TRBJ2-1; 7 bases fit TRBD2. With V trimmed by 0 bases and J by 12 bases, 5 bases remained unmatched. Germline V gene sequence: CDR1 MRHNA, CDR2 SNTAGT. This CDR3 has 13 amino acids.

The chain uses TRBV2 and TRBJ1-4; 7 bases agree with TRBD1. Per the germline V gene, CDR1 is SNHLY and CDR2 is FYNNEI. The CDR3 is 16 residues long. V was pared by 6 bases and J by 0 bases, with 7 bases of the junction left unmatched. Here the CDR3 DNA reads TGTGCCAGCAGGGGTAGCACAGGGGCAACTAATGAAAAACTGTTTTTT. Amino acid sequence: CASRGSTGATNEKLFF.

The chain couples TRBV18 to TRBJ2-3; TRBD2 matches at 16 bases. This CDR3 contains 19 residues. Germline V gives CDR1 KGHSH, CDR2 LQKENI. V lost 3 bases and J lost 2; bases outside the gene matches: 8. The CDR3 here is CASSPIPGLAGGATDTQYF. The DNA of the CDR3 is TGTGCCAGCTCACCGATTCCGGGACTAGCGGGGGGGGCCACAGATACGCAGTATTTT.

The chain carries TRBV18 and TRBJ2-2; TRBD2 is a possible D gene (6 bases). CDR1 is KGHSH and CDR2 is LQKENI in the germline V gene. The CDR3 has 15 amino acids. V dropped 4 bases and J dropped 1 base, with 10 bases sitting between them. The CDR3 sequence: CASSRRAENTGELFF. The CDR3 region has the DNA TGTGCCAGCTCACGGAGGGCCGAGAACACCGGGGAGCTGTTTTTT.

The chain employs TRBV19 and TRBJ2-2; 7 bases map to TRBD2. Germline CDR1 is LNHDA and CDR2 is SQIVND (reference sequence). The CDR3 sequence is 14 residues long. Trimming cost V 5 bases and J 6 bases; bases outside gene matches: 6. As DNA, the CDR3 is TGTGCCAGTAGTCCCCAACTAGCGCCCGGGGAGCTGTTTTTT. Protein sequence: CASSPQLAPGELFF.

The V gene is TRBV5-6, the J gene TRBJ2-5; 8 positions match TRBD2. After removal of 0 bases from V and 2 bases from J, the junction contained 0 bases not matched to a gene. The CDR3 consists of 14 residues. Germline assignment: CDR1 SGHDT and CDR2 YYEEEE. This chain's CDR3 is CASSLAGGQETQYF. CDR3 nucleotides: TGTGCCAGCAGCTTGGCGGGGGGGCAAGAGACCCAGTACTTC.

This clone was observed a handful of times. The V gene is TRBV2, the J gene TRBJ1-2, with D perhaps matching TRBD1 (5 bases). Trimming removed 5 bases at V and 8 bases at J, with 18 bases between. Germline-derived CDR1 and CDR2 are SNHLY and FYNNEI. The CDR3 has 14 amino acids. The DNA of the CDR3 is TGTGCCAGCAGTTTCGCGGGGGTCTCGCAAGGCTACACCTTC. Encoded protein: CASSFAGVSQGYTF.

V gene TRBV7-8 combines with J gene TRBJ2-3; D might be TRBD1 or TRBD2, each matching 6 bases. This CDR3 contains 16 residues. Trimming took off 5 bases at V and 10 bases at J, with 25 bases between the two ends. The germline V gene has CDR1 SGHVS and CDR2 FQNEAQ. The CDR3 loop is CASSPRTRGPGAAQYF. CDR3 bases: TGTGCCAGCAGCCCTCGGACCCGGGGGCCCGGGGCGGCGCAGTATTTT.